The entry that follows covers one T cell receptor (beta chain) sequence. The sample is drawn from a study of blood T cell repertoires in COVID-19. Using immunoSEQ multiplex PCR, the repertoire was profiled, and TCRdb retains in-frame clones only, with some absent. This table has about 360,000 clones, about 90% appearing once. There are 14 residues in the CDR3. V was clipped by 4 bases and J by 1 base, with 11 bases between them. Germline CDR1 is MNHEY and CDR2 is SVGEGT. Sequencing used PBMCs or T cells enriched from blood (not recorded which). The source of this sequence is a man between 40 and 49 years old in a cohort exposed to, infected with or recovered from COVID-19 (not recorded which). V and J are TRBV6-2 or TRBV6-3 and TRBJ2-7; D is perhaps TRBD2 (6 bases). The CDR3 coding sequence is TGTGCCAGCAGTTTCCGGGACTCTTCCTACGAGCAGTACTTC. Translating it yields CASSFRDSSYEQYF.